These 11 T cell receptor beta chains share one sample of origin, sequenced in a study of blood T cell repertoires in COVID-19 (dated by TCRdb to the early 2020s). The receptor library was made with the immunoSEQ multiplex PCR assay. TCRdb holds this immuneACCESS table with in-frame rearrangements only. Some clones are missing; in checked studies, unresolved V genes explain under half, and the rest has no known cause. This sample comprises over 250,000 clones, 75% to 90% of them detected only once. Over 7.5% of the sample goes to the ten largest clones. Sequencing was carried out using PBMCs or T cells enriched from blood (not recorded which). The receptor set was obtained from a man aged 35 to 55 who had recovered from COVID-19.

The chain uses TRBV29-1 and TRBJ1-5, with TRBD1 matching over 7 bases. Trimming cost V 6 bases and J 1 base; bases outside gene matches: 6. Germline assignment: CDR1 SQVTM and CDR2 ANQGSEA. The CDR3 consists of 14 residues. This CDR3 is CSVEPGQSNQPQHF. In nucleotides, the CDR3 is TGCAGCGTCGAACCGGGACAGAGCAATCAGCCCCAGCATTTT.

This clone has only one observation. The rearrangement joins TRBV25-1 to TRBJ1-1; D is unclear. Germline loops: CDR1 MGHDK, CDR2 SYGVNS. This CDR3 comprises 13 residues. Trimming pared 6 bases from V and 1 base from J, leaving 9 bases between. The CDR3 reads CASRDRGNTEAFF. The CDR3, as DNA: TGTGCCAGCAGAGACCGAGGGAACACTGAAGCTTTCTTT. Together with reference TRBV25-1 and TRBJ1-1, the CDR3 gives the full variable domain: EADIYQTPRYLVIGTGKKITLECSQTMGHDKMYWYQQDPGMELHLIHYSYGVNSTEKGDLSSESTVSRIRTEHFPLTLESARPSHTSQYLCASRDRGNTEAFFGQGTRLTVV.

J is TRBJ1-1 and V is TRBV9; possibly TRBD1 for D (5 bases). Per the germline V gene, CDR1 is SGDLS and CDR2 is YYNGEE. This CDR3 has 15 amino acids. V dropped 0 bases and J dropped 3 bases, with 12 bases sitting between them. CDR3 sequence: CASSVAGSPDTEAFF. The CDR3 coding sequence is TGTGCCAGCAGCGTAGCAGGGTCGCCGGACACTGAAGCTTTCTTT.

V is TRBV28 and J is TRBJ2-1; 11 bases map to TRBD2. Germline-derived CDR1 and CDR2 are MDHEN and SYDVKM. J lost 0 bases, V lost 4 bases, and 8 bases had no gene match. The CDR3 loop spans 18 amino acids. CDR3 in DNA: TGTGCCAGCAGTTGGGAACTAGCGGGAGTAAGCTCCTACAATGAGCAGTTCTTC. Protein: CASSWELAGVSSYNEQFF. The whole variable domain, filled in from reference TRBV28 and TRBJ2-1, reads DVKVTQSSRYLVKRTGEKVFLECVQDMDHENMFWYRQDPGLGLRLIYFSYDVKMKEKGDIPEGYSVSREKKERFSLILESASTNQTSMYLCASSWELAGVSSYNEQFFGPGTRLTVL.

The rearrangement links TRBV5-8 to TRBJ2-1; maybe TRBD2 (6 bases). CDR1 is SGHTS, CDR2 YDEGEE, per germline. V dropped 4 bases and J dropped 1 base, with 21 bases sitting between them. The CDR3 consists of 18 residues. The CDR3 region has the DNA TGTGCCAGCAGCAGGTGGGCCGGGACTGGCAAATCCTACAATGAGCAGTTCTTC. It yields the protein CASSRWAGTGKSYNEQFF.

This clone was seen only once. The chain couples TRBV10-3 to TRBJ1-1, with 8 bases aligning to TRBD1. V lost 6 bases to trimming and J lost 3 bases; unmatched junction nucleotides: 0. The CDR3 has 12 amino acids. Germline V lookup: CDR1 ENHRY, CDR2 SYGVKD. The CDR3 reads CAIRQGDTEAFF. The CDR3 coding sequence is TGTGCCATCAGACAGGGGGACACTGAAGCTTTCTTT.

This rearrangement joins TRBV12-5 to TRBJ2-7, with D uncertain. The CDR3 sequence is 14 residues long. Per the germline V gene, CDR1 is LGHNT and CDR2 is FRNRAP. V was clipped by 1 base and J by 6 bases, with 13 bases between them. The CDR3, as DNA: TGTGCTAGTGGTTTGGGATTGACGGGTGGCGAGCAGTACTTC. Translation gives CASGLGLTGGEQYF. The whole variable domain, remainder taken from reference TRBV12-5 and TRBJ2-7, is DARVTQTPRHKVTEMGQEVTMRCQPILGHNTVFWYRQTMMQGLELLAYFRNRAPLDDSGMPKDRFSAEMPDATLATLKIQPSEPRDSAVYFCASGLGLTGGEQYFGPGTRLTVT.

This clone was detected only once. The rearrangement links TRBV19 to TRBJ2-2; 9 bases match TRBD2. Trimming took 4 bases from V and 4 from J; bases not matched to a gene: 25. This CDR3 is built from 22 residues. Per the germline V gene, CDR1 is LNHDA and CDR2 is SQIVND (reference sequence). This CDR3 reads CASSTPGGLAGLGLDITGELFF. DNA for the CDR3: TGTGCCAGTAGTACTCCCGGGGGGCTAGCGGGATTGGGGCTAGACATCACCGGGGAGCTGTTTTTT.

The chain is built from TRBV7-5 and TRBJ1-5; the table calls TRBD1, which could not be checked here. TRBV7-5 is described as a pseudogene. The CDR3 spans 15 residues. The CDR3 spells CARSLGQGSNQPQHF. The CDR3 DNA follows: TGTGCCAGAAGCTTAGGCCAGGGTAGCAATCAGCCCCAGCATTTT.

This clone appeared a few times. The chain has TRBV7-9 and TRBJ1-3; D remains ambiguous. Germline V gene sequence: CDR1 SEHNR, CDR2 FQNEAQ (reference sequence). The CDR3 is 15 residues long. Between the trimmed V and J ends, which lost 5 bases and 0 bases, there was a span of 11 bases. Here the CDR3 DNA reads TGTGCCAGCAGCCTCCAAGGACTCTCTGGAAACACCATATATTTT. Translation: CASSLQGLSGNTIYF.

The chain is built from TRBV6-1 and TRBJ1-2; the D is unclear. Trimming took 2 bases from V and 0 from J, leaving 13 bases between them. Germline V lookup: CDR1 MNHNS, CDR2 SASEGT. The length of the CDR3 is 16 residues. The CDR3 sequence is CASSELGPLANYGYTF. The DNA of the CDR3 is TGTGCCAGCAGTGAATTGGGCCCTTTAGCTAACTATGGCTACACCTTC.